This entry is about one T cell receptor beta chain. Its antigen is not identified. Profiled with immunoSEQ multiplex PCR; TCRdb holds only in-frame clones, not every one. The data show about 69,000 clones, about 80% seen once. V shed 1 base and J shed 2 bases, with 16 bases lying between them. The CDR3 has 17 residues. Germline loops: CDR1 SGHAT, CDR2 FQNNGV. This specimen comes from a study of OX40 agonist ivuxolimab in advanced cancers. In the study overall: Prior therapy, whether anti-PD-1, anti-PD-L1 or anti-CTLA-4, was allowed, and more than 35% had some.

Study-wide findings and caveats: Fewer expanded clones were found on average in CD4+ than in CD8+ T cells. Individuals who were partial responders at 0.1-3.0 mg/kg had clonal expansion that ranked among the lowest.

The source material was CD4+ or CD8+ T cells sorted from blood, sampled in a trial of the OX40 agonist ivuxolimab. The sequence came from an adult with an advanced solid tumor such as melanoma, head and neck, liver or kidney cancer. This chain joins TRBV11-2 and TRBJ2-3, with D unresolved. CDR3 region: CASSLANTPLLTDTQYF. In nucleotides, the CDR3 is TGTGCCAGCAGCTTAGCCAACACCCCCTTACTCACAGATACGCAGTATTTT.